The 31 T cell receptor beta chains below come from one sample, sequenced in a study of T cells in Graves' hyperthyroidism and ophthalmopathy. Using RNA transcripts as the source, TCR beta CDR3 regions were amplified. Initially, a first-round RT-PCR of the TCR CDR3 employed the HTBI primer set. One entry per CDR3 protein results from TCRdb running MiXCR on the multiplex PCR reads. Of about 460,000 distinct CDR3 sequences listed, 20% to 25% are singletons. Specimen: blood. The origin of the receptors is a woman aged 65 to 85 with Graves' ophthalmopathy.

The chain recombines TRBV20-1 with TRBJ2-1; TRBD2 aligns across 7 bases. Germline CDR1 is DFQATT and CDR2 is SNEGSKA (reference sequence). The CDR3 spans 14 residues. Unmatched junction bases numbered 13, after V lost 6 bases and J lost 8 bases. CDR3 sequence reads: CSAQDGSGIDEQFF. DNA of the CDR3: TGCAGTGCCCAGGACGGGAGCGGGATCGATGAGCAGTTCTTC.

The gene calls are TRBV30 and TRBJ2-2; no firm D call. Germline CDR1 and CDR2: GTSNPN and SVGIG (reference sequence). There are 13 residues in the CDR3. Trimming stripped 1 base from V and 4 bases from J, with 7 bases between. The CDR3 spells CAWSEYTTGELFF. The CDR3 region has the DNA TGTGCCTGGAGTGAGTATACCACCGGGGAGCTGTTTTTT. The full variable domain, in which reference TRBV30 and TRBJ2-2 provide the parts outside the CDR3, is SQTIHQWPATLVQPVGSPLSLECTVEGTSNPNLYWYRQAAGRGLQLLFYSVGIGQISSEVPQNLSASRPQDRQFILSSKKLLLSDSGFYLCAWSEYTTGELFFGEGSRLTVL.

This clonotype showed up many times. The chain links TRBV28 to TRBJ2-7, with D possibly being TRBD2 (5 bases). The germline V gene encodes CDR1 MDHEN and CDR2 SYDVKM. Trimming left V 10 bases short and J 0 bases short, with 16 bases between. This CDR3 has 14 amino acids. In DNA, the CDR3 is TGTGCCACTCAGAAAGGAGGTAGCTCCTACGAGCAGTACTTC. It specifies CATQKGGSSYEQYF.

The CDR3 reads CASRLVRGEQFF. CDR3 sequence (DNA): TGTGCCAGCAGACTAGTAAGGGGTGAGCAGTTCTTC. The chain has TRBV5-6 and TRBJ2-1; the D call may be TRBD1 or TRBD2 (5 bases each). The V end was cut by 5 bases, the J end by 9 bases, with 12 bases between. The CDR3 loop spans 12 amino acids. CDR1 SGHDT and CDR2 YYEEEE come from the germline V gene.

This clonotype was detected many times. The rearrangement links TRBV20-1 to TRBJ1-1; D is undetermined. The CDR3 covers 14 residues. Between the trimmed V and J ends, which lost 3 bases and 0 bases, there was a span of 11 bases. Looked up from germline, CDR1 is DFQATT and CDR2 is SNEGSKA (reference sequence). Here the CDR3 reads CSASRTVMNTEAFF. The CDR3 DNA follows: TGCAGTGCTAGCCGAACAGTCATGAACACTGAAGCTTTCTTT.

This rearrangement joins TRBV7-9 to TRBJ2-7; 9 positions match TRBD1. CDR3 size: 16 residues. V lost 2 bases to trimming and J lost 1 base; unmatched junction nucleotides: 6. Germline CDR1 reads SEHNR; CDR2 reads FQNEAQ (reference sequence). CDR3 nucleotide sequence: TGTGCCAGCAGCTTAACGGGACAGGGACGGTCCTACGAGCAGTACTTC. It is translated as CASSLTGQGRSYEQYF.

This clonotype was observed a few times. The rearrangement links TRBV11-2 to TRBJ2-7; D gene ambiguous. V lost 3 bases and J 4 bases, leaving 16 bases between the germline ends. Germline loops: CDR1 SGHAT, CDR2 FQNNGV. CDR3 size: 15 residues. The CDR3 is CASSLGRSTRYEQYF. In DNA form, the CDR3 reads TGTGCCAGCAGCTTGGGCCGTTCGACACGTTACGAGCAGTACTTC.

The genes are TRBV4-1 and TRBJ2-7; 7 nucleotides line up with TRBD2. The trim removed 0 bases at V and 3 bases at J, leaving 5 bases unmatched. Per germline, CDR1 MGHRA and CDR2 YSYEKL. This CDR3 contains 15 residues. For the CDR3, the DNA is TGCGCCAGCAGCCAAGATCAGCGGGACTACTACGAGCAGTACTTC. Translation: CASSQDQRDYYEQYF.

In this sample, this clonotype turned up many times. The genes are TRBV12-3 or TRBV12-4 and TRBJ2-2; unclear D gene. The CDR3 runs to 15 residues. Deletions cut 0 bases from V and 5 bases from J, with 10 bases between. The CDR3 bases are TGTGCCAGCAGTTTAGCGCTAACCGTAACCGGGGAGCTGTTTTTT. This translates into CASSLALTVTGELFF.

This clonotype turned up a few times. CDR3 DNA sequence: TGTGCCAGCAGCATGACAGGAGGAATCTACGAGCAGTACTTC. Encoded protein: CASSMTGGIYEQYF. The chain couples TRBV11-2 to TRBJ2-7; possibly TRBD1 for D (6 bases). This CDR3 contains 14 residues. Germline-derived CDR1 and CDR2 are SGHAT and FQNNGV. The V end lost 5 bases, the J end lost 3 bases, and 14 bases lay between the germline ends.

This clonotype has more than one count but fewer than ten. The chain has TRBV29-1 and TRBJ2-1; TRBD1 or TRBD2 may be the D gene (5 bases each). Trimming took off 4 bases at V and 4 bases at J, with 17 bases between the two ends. This CDR3 is built from 15 residues. CDR1 SQVTM and CDR2 ANQGSEA come from the germline V gene. CDR3 residues: CSVVWLYGAYNEQFF. The CDR3 DNA reads as TGCAGCGTTGTCTGGTTATACGGGGCGTACAATGAGCAGTTCTTC.

A few counts support this clonotype. V usage is TRBV7-8 and J usage is TRBJ2-1; 10 positions agree with TRBD2. This CDR3 comprises 18 residues. Germline assignment: CDR1 SGHVS and CDR2 FQNEAQ. With V trimmed by 2 bases and J by 0 bases, 7 bases remained unmatched. The CDR3 loop reads CASSLFHGTSDSYNEQFF. Written as DNA, the CDR3 is TGTGCCAGCAGCTTATTTCACGGGACTAGCGACTCCTACAATGAGCAGTTCTTC.

This clonotype was detected a few times. At one end the junction does not follow the germline gene, possibly because of a read error. The gene calls are TRBV7-2 and TRBJ2-5; 9 bases agree with TRBD1. Germline V CDR1 and CDR2: SGHTA, FQGNSA. The CDR3 runs 14 residues. Here the CDR3 DNA reads TGTGCCGGCAGCTCAAGGACAGGGGCAGAGACCCAGTACTTC. It encodes CAGSSRTGAETQYF.

There are a few counts of this clonotype. One junction end does not reproduce the germline sequence, and a read error may be involved. The chain carries TRBV6-1 and TRBJ2-2; D is possibly TRBD1 (6 bases). The germline CDR1 and CDR2 sequences are MNHNS and SASEGT. This CDR3 is built from 13 residues. The CDR3 DNA sequence: TGTGCCAGCAGAACAGGGAACGCCGGGGAGCTGTTTTTT. Its protein product is CASRTGNAGELFF.

This clonotype has ten or more counts. J is TRBJ1-1 and V is TRBV7-2; 9 positions agree with TRBD1. This CDR3 has 14 residues. Trimming cost V 6 bases and J 5 bases; bases outside gene matches: 7. Germline CDR1 is SGHTA and CDR2 is FQGNSA. The CDR3 DNA is TGTGCCAGCAGGGACGGGACAGGGACAACTGAAGCTTTCTTT. This sequence encodes CASRDGTGTTEAFF. Combining the CDR3 with reference TRBV7-2 and TRBJ1-1 gives the whole variable domain GAGVSQSPSNKVTEKGKDVELRCDPISGHTALYWYRQSLGQGLEFLIYFQGNSAPDKSGLPSDRFSAERTGGSVSTLTIQRTQQEDSAVYLCASRDGTGTTEAFFGQGTRLTVV.

A note on this clonotype: Being one base from a much bigger clone, this may be a read error. This chain uses TRBV30 with TRBJ1-1; the D gene is possibly TRBD1 (6 bases). The CDR3 loop spans 12 amino acids. The V gene's germline CDR1 is GTSNPN and CDR2 SVGIG (reference sequence). The CDR3 protein is CAWTGEYTEASF. CDR3 DNA sequence: TGTGCCTGGACAGGGGAGTACACTGAAGCTTCCTTT.

The CDR3 nucleotides are TGCGCCAGCAGCATACAGGGGGCCCCTAATGAAAAACTGTTTTTT. This encodes CASSIQGAPNEKLFF. This chain joins TRBV5-1 and TRBJ1-4, with TRBD1 matching over 9 bases. There are 15 residues in the CDR3. Trimming at V came to 4 bases and at J to 3 bases, leaving 4 bases not matched to a gene. CDR1 SGHRS and CDR2 YFSETQ come from the germline V gene. The full variable domain, completed using reference TRBV5-1 and TRBJ1-4, is KAGVTQTPRYLIKTRGQQVTLSCSPISGHRSVSWYQQTPGQGLQFLFEYFSETQRNKGNFPGRFSGRQFSNSRSEMNVSTLELGDSALYLCASSIQGAPNEKLFFGSGTQLSVL.

DNA for the CDR3: TGCAGTGCTAGAGATGGGGGGCTAGCGGGATCCCCCAATGAGCAGTTCTTC. This gives the protein CSARDGGLAGSPNEQFF. The rearrangement uses TRBV20-1 and TRBJ2-1; 9 nucleotides match TRBD2. Germline assignment: CDR1 DFQATT and CDR2 SNEGSKA (reference sequence). After removal of 0 bases from V and 6 bases from J, the junction contained 12 bases not matched to a gene. The length of the CDR3 is 17 residues.

A few counts support this clonotype. The chain uses TRBV27 and TRBJ2-5; possible D gene TRBD2, 6 bases. The germline CDR1 and CDR2 sequences are MNHEY and SMNVEV (reference sequence). V was clipped by 6 bases and J by 5 bases, with 19 bases between them. The CDR3 length is 15 residues. CDR3 in amino acids: CASSPRDHDWETQYF. The DNA for the CDR3 is TGTGCCAGCAGCCCGCGGGACCACGATTGGGAGACCCAGTACTTC.

This rearrangement joins TRBV5-1 to TRBJ2-1; the D gene is possibly TRBD1 (5 bases). Germline lookup yields CDR1 SGHRS and CDR2 YFSETQ. V lost 4 bases and J 9 bases, leaving 11 bases between the germline ends. The CDR3 is 12 amino acids. DNA of the CDR3: TGCGCCAGCAGCACTCAGGGCGGTGAGCAGTTCTTC. It specifies CASSTQGGEQFF.

The chain employs TRBV10-1 and TRBJ1-6; no definite D call. Trimming left V 0 bases short and J 10 bases short, with 7 bases between. The CDR3 extends over 13 amino acids. Germline V lookup: CDR1 WNHNN, CDR2 SYGVQD (reference sequence). The CDR3 DNA sequence: TGCGCCAGCAGTGAGTCCCCTGAATCACCCCTCCACTTT. Translated, it gives CASSESPESPLHF.

On this clonotype itself: One junction end disagrees with the germline gene, perhaps due to a read error. V gene TRBV5-1 combines with J gene TRBJ2-6; the D is unclear. Germline assignment: CDR1 SGHRS and CDR2 YFSETQ. The CDR3 consists of 13 residues. CDR3 in amino acids: CAGSFSGANVLTF. The CDR3 DNA reads TGCGCCGGCAGCTTTTCCGGGGCCAACGTCCTGACTTTC.

This chain uses TRBV7-2 with TRBJ2-5, with D unresolved. Germline loops: CDR1 SGHTA, CDR2 FQGNSA. Deletions cut 3 bases from V and 3 bases from J, with 17 bases between. There are 16 residues in the CDR3. The CDR3 DNA reads as TGTGCCAGCAGCTTCCATAACAGACCCCGGGAAGAGACCCAGTACTTC. Protein sequence: CASSFHNRPREETQYF.

This clonotype was recorded a few times. Here the CDR3 DNA reads TGTGCCAGCGGACACTACCAGGCCCCCTACGAGCAGTACTTC. Its translation is CASGHYQAPYEQYF. The chain uses TRBV27 and TRBJ2-7; tentatively, D is TRBD1 (5 bases). There are 14 residues in the CDR3. Germline V CDR1 and CDR2: MNHEY, SMNVEV (reference sequence). Trimming removed 8 bases from V and 2 bases from J, with 16 bases in between.

This clonotype came up a few times. The chain joins TRBV15 to TRBJ2-2; 10 bases align to TRBD2. V shed 8 bases and J 6 bases; nucleotides not matched to a gene: 12. The CDR3 contains 16 residues. The V gene's germline CDR1 is LNHNV and CDR2 YYDKDF (reference sequence). This CDR3 reads CATGRSSGRGPGELFF. The CDR3 DNA is TGTGCCACCGGACGCTCTAGCGGGAGAGGGCCCGGGGAGCTGTTTTTT.

A single count supports this clonotype. This chain connects TRBV7-2 to TRBJ2-7, with TRBD1 identical over 9 bases. Germline V CDR1 and CDR2: SGHTA, FQGNSA. Trimming at V came to 0 bases and at J to 7 bases, leaving 13 bases not matched to a gene. This CDR3 has 17 residues. CDR3 bases: TGTGCCAGCAGCTTAGCTAACTGGGACAGGGCTAAGTTAGAGCAGTACTTC. Protein sequence: CASSLANWDRAKLEQYF.

The chain is built from TRBV20-1 and TRBJ2-1; D uncertain. The CDR3 runs to 14 residues. V lost 3 bases, J lost 9 bases, and 18 bases lay in between. CDR1 is DFQATT and CDR2 is SNEGSKA in the germline V gene (reference sequence). The CDR3 sequence is CSASPGPFGGEQFF. CDR3 DNA sequence: TGCAGTGCTAGCCCCGGCCCATTCGGCGGTGAGCAGTTCTTC.

The chain is built from TRBV11-3 and TRBJ2-7, with 12 nucleotides matching TRBD1. The length of the CDR3 is 16 residues. The trim removed 7 bases at V and 5 bases at J, leaving 12 bases unmatched. Germline CDR1 and CDR2: SGHNT and YENEEA. The chain's CDR3 is CASTWMGTGGLDEQYF. CDR3 coding DNA: TGTGCCAGCACCTGGATGGGGACAGGGGGCTTGGACGAGCAGTACTTC.

The J gene is TRBJ2-1, the V gene TRBV6-1, with TRBD2 identical over 10 bases. The CDR3 is made up of 15 amino acids. Germline loops: CDR1 MNHNS, CDR2 SASEGT. V was pared by 6 bases and J by 6 bases, with 8 bases of the junction left unmatched. The DNA of the CDR3 is TGTGCCAGCAGCCCTACTAGCGGGGCCGCCAATGAGCAGTTCTTC. Amino acid sequence: CASSPTSGAANEQFF.

This chain links TRBV10-1 with TRBJ2-3; D is possibly TRBD2 (6 bases). The CDR3 covers 12 residues. V was cut by 3 bases and J by 8 bases, with 9 bases left in between. The V gene's germline CDR1 is WNHNN and CDR2 SYGVQD (reference sequence). As DNA, the CDR3 is TGCGCCAGCAGTGATCTCGGGGGTACGCAGTATTTT. It is translated as CASSDLGGTQYF.

V is TRBV29-1 and J is TRBJ2-1, with TRBD1 matching 8 bases. Germline loops: CDR1 SQVTM, CDR2 ANQGSEA. This CDR3 contains 12 residues. The V and J ends lost 7 bases and 7 bases, in that order; junction bases with no gene match: 6. The CDR3 DNA follows: TGCAGCGCCGGGGACAGGTCGAATGAGCAGTTCTTC. Encoded protein: CSAGDRSNEQFF.